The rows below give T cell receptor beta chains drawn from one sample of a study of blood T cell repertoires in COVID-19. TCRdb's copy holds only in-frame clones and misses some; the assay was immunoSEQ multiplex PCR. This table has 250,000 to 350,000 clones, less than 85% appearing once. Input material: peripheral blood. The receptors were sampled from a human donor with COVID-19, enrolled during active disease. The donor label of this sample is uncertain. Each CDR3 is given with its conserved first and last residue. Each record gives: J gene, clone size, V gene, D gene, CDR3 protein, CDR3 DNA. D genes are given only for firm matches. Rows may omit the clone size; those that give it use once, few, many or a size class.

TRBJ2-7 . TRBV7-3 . CASSLGRGYEQYF TGTGCCAGCAGCTTGGGCAGGGGCTACGAGCAGTACTTC
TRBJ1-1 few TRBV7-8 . CASSFNRGDTEAFF TGTGCCAGCAGTTTCAACCGGGGGGACACTGAAGCTTTCTTT
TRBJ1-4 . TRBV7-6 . CASSPRGLGEKLFF TGTGCCAGCAGCCCCCGAGGGCTGGGTGAAAAACTGTTTTTT
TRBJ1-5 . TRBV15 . CATSPARAGNQPQHF TGTGCCACCAGTCCTGCGAGGGCGGGCAATCAGCCCCAGCATTTT
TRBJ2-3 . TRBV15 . CATSRDRGTSTDTQYF TGTGCCACCAGCAGAGATAGAGGGACAAGCACAGATACGCAGTATTTT
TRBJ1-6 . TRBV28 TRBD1 CASSLPRGQAQGPLHF TGTGCCAGCAGTTTACCTAGGGGACAGGCCCAGGGACCCCTCCACTTT
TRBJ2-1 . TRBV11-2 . CASSLVGGPHVPNEQFF TGTGCCAGCAGCTTAGTAGGCGGCCCCCACGTACCCAATGAGCAGTTCTTC
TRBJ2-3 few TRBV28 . CASTLKPEYF TGTGCCAGCACCCTCAAGCCGGAGTATTTT
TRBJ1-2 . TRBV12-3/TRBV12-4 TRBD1 CASSPPTGQTYTF TGTGCCAGCAGCCCCCCGACGGGACAGACTTACACCTTC
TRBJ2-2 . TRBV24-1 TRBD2 CATPPPSGIWGELFF TGTGCCACTCCCCCGCCTAGCGGGATATGGGGGGAGCTGTTTTTT
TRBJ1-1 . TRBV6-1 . CASSEGANTEAFF TGTGCCAGCAGTGAAGGGGCGAACACTGAAGCTTTCTTT
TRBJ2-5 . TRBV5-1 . CASRSSPGYQETQYF TGCGCCAGCAGGTCATCCCCGGGGTACCAAGAGACCCAGTACTTC
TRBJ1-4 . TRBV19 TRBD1 CASATGRGEKLFF TGTGCCAGCGCGACAGGGAGAGGTGAAAAACTGTTTTTT
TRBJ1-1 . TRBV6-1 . CASSEAGTNTEAFF TGTGCCAGCAGTGAAGCGGGCACTAACACTGAAGCTTTCTTT
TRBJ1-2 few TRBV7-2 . CASSQRRDQVYGYTF TGTGCCAGCAGCCAACGGAGGGATCAGGTCTATGGCTACACCTTC
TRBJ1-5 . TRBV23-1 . CASSHHTVDTPWGSQPQHF TGCGCCAGCAGTCACCATACCGTGGACACTCCTTGGGGAAGTCAGCCCCAGCATTTT
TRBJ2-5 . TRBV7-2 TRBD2 CASSLALAGVETQYF TGTGCCAGCAGCTTAGCACTAGCGGGAGTAGAGACCCAGTACTTC
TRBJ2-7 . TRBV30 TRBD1 CAWSGSRDRGGEQYF TGTGCCTGGAGTGGAAGCCGGGACAGGGGGGGCGAGCAGTACTTC
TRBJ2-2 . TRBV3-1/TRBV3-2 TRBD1 CASSSPGQGVGTGELFF TGTGCCAGCAGCTCGCCCGGACAGGGGGTAGGAACCGGGGAGCTGTTTTTT
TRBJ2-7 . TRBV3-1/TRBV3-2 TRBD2 CASSHGLAGGYEQYF TGTGCCAGCAGCCATGGACTAGCGGGAGGGTACGAGCAGTACTTC
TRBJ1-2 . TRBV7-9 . CASSLSGLGYTF TGTGCCAGCAGCCTCTCAGGTCTTGGCTACACCTTC
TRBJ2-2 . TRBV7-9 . CASSLAFSNTGELFF TGTGCCAGCAGCTTAGCGTTTAGCAACACCGGGGAGCTGTTTTTT
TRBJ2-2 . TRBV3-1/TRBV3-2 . CASSQGRAGELFF TGTGCCAGCAGCCAAGGGCGGGCCGGGGAGCTGTTTTTT
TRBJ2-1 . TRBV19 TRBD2 CASIDRGRASEQFF TGTGCCAGTATTGATCGCGGGAGGGCCAGTGAGCAGTTCTTC
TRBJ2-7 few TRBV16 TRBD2 CASTLSPAGINEQYF TGTGCCAGCACCCTTTCGCCAGCGGGGATCAACGAGCAGTACTTC
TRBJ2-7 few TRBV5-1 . CASSLAIVQGSYEQYF TGCGCCAGCAGCTTGGCCATAGTACAGGGATCCTACGAGCAGTACTTC
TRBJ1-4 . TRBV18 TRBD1 CASSPWTGAQEKLFF TGTGCCAGCTCTCCCTGGACAGGGGCACAAGAAAAACTGTTTTTT
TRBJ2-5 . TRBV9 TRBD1 CASSVGTVQETQYF TGTGCCAGCAGCGTGGGGACAGTTCAAGAGACCCAGTACTTC
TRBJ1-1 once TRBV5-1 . CASSLAIQTVNTEAFF TGCGCCAGCAGCTTGGCGATACAGACCGTGAACACTGAAGCTTTCTTT
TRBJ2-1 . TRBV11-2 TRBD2 CASSLSPAGVDEQFF TGTGCCAGCAGCTTAAGCCCAGCGGGGGTGGATGAGCAGTTCTTC
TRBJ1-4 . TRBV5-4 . CASSLQGANEKLFF TGTGCCAGCAGCTTGCAGGGCGCCAATGAAAAACTGTTTTTT
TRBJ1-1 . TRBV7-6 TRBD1 CASRQGTEAFF TGTGCCAGCAGACAGGGGACTGAAGCTTTCTTT
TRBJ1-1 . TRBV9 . CASSAPSHREFNTEAFF TGTGCCAGCAGCGCCCCCTCCCACAGAGAATTCAACACTGAAGCTTTCTTT
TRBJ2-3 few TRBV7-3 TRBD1 CASSTQTGDWQYF TGTGCCAGCAGCACACAGACAGGGGACTGGCAGTATTTT
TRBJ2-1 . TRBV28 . CASSLVGGLPYNEQFF TGTGCCAGCAGTTTAGTCGGCGGACTACCCTACAATGAGCAGTTCTTC